This T cell receptor (beta chain) was sequenced for a study of blood T cell repertoires in COVID-19. At the level of the study: T cells, B-cell-depleted T cells, or PBMCs supplied cDNA or gDNA.

Authors' data handling: Estimation of nucleated cell counts relied on the amplification of reference gene primers. Only in-frame clones appear in the TCRdb table, and some are missing; sequencing was by immunoSEQ multiplex PCR. The DNA was the basis for D and trimming; V, J and clone size are from that table. The profile covers more than 150,000 clones, with approximately 86% appearing a single time and about 2.2% taken by the ten largest. CDR3 size: 16 residues. Trimming removed 0 bases from V and 8 bases from J, with 15 bases in between. The germline V gene has CDR1 SGDLS and CDR2 YYNGEE. Those enrolled, adults aged 18 to 89 years, came from roughly 23 US areas. Assignment of participants to cohorts was predicated upon participant-reported clinical history.

The sample was PBMCs or T cells enriched from blood (not recorded which). The gene calls are TRBV9 and TRBJ1-6; D is unresolved. The TCR was taken from a young woman who had recovered from COVID-19. The CDR3 DNA follows: TGTGCCAGCAGCGTAGGATGGTCCCCCACGGATTCACCCCTCCACTTT. Protein sequence: CASSVGWSPTDSPLHF.